This T cell receptor beta chain comes out of a study of beta chain features in type 1 diabetes. On average, the one heparinised blood draw given by each donor was around 110 mL. Based on CD45RO/CCR7/CD25/CD127/CD95/CD27, CD4+ regulatory, stem cell-like memory, naive and central memory cells were sorted. General study findings and limits: Whether HLA type influences TCRB rearrangement remained unresolved here. TCRB CDR3s from Type 1 diabetes patients were moderately but significantly shorter in all four CD4+ subsets. Among patients, naive, central memory and Treg TCRB repertoires appeared more similar than among healthy donors.

As for this clone: No antigen is known for it.

Reverse transcription of all isolated RNA meant that expressed TCRB transcripts were sequenced. Only in-frame clones appear in the TCRdb table, and some are missing; sequencing was by immunoSEQ multiplex PCR. The sample comprises about 160,000 clones, around 63% of which are singletons, and 0.08% to 0.09% rests with the top ten. J gave up 5 bases and V 5 bases, and 8 bases lay outside the gene matches. The CDR3 spans 15 residues. Germline CDR1 is MDHEN and CDR2 is SYDVKM. The clonotype was recovered from a man aged 25-45 years with type 1 diabetes. The chain links TRBV28 to TRBJ2-1; 8 bases are shared with TRBD1. The sequenced material came from naive CD4+ T cells from blood. The CDR3 DNA reads as TGTGCCAGCAGTACCCTCGACAGGGGAGACAATGAGCAGTTCTTC. Translation gives CASSTLDRGDNEQFF. Full variable domain (outside the CDR3, taken from reference TRBV28 and TRBJ2-1): DVKVTQSSRYLVKRTGEKVFLECVQDMDHENMFWYRQDPGLGLRLIYFSYDVKMKEKGDIPEGYSVSREKKERFSLILESASTNQTSMYLCASSTLDRGDNEQFFGPGTRLTVL.